The 22 T cell receptor beta chains below come from one sample, sequenced in a study of blood T cell repertoires in COVID-19. The table came from immunoSEQ multiplex PCR; TCRdb's copy has only in-frame clones and leaves some out. The data hold under 250,000 clones, with about 89% observed a single time. Sequencing used peripheral blood. These TCRs come from a woman aged 55 to 70 who had recovered from COVID-19.

This chain links TRBV19 with TRBJ1-2, with D possibly being TRBD1 (6 bases). The germline CDR1 and CDR2 sequences are LNHDA and SQIVND (reference sequence). This CDR3 is 13 amino acids long. Trimming took 2 bases from V and 8 from J, leaving 12 bases between them. The CDR3 sequence is CASSISGGLGYTF. The DNA for the CDR3 is TGTGCCAGTAGTATATCGGGGGGCTTGGGCTACACCTTC.

The V and J genes are TRBV27 and TRBJ1-6; D gene ambiguous. The CDR3 loop spans 16 amino acids. Trimming left V 2 bases short and J 7 bases short, with 15 bases between. Germline V CDR1 and CDR2: MNHEY, SMNVEV (reference sequence). CDR3 amino acids: CASSLTGGLRNSPLHF. DNA of the CDR3: TGTGCCAGCAGTTTAACGGGAGGCTTGCGAAATTCACCCCTCCACTTT.

The gene calls are TRBV7-2 and TRBJ2-7, with a tentative D call TRBD1 (6 bases). The CDR3 spans 17 residues. The germline gives CDR1 SGHTA, CDR2 FQGNSA. The ends were cut back, 5 bases at V and 0 bases at J, with 20 bases in the middle. The CDR3 DNA reads TGTGCCAGCAGCCGTACAGGGTTGGTTTCTTTCTCCTACGAGCAGTACTTC. Protein product: CASSRTGLVSFSYEQYF. The whole variable domain, filled in from reference TRBV7-2 and TRBJ2-7, reads GAGVSQSPSNKVTEKGKDVELRCDPISGHTALYWYRQSLGQGLEFLIYFQGNSAPDKSGLPSDRFSAERTGGSVSTLTIQRTQQEDSAVYLCASSRTGLVSFSYEQYFGPGTRLTVT.

V is TRBV6-5 and J is TRBJ2-1; maybe TRBD1 (6 bases). Between the trimmed V and J ends, which lost 5 bases and 0 bases, there was a span of 8 bases. Germline V gives CDR1 MNHEY, CDR2 SVGAGI. The CDR3 has 14 residues. The CDR3: CASSQGSSYNEQFF. The CDR3 DNA is TGTGCCAGCAGTCAGGGGAGCTCCTACAATGAGCAGTTCTTC.

This clone turned up a few times. This chain uses TRBV7-2 with TRBJ1-5; D not resolved. Trimming removed 2 bases from V and 2 bases from J, with 7 bases in between. CDR1 is SGHTA, CDR2 FQGNSA, per germline. The CDR3 has 14 amino acids. CDR3 coding DNA: TGTGCCAGCAGCTTAAAGCTAGGCAATCAGCCCCAGCATTTT. Its protein product is CASSLKLGNQPQHF.

Here the CDR3 reads CASTFLGGLNYEQYF. CDR3 DNA: TGTGCCAGCACCTTTTTGGGGGGGCTCAACTACGAGCAGTACTTC. This chain uses TRBV28 with TRBJ2-7, with D possibly TRBD2 on 7 matching bases. CDR1 and CDR2 from the germline V gene are MDHEN and SYDVKM. Trimming stripped 7 bases from V and 3 bases from J, with 19 bases between. The CDR3 is made up of 15 amino acids. Based on the CDR3 plus reference TRBV28 and TRBJ2-7, the full variable domain is DVKVTQSSRYLVKRTGEKVFLECVQDMDHENMFWYRQDPGLGLRLIYFSYDVKMKEKGDIPEGYSVSREKKERFSLILESASTNQTSMYLCASTFLGGLNYEQYFGPGTRLTVT.

This clone has just one count. For the CDR3, the DNA is TGTGCCAGCAGCTGGACAGCCTACGAGCAGTACTTC. It translates to CASSWTAYEQYF. This chain joins TRBV14 and TRBJ2-7, with D maybe TRBD1 (6 bases). Germline CDR1 is SGHDN and CDR2 is FVKESK. V was trimmed by 5 bases and J by 2 bases, leaving 7 bases between them. CDR3 length equals 12 residues.

The rearrangement uses TRBV24-1 and TRBJ1-2, with 11 bases fitting TRBD1. Germline lookup yields CDR1 KGHDR and CDR2 SFDVKD. This CDR3 has 13 amino acids. V was clipped by 9 bases and J by 2 bases; unmatched bases: 1. The CDR3 is CATGQGANYGYTF. The CDR3 region has the DNA TGTGCCACCGGACAGGGGGCCAACTATGGCTACACCTTC.

The chain combines TRBV6-4 with TRBJ1-1; weak D call: TRBD1 (6 bases). The germline gives CDR1 MRHNA, CDR2 SNTAGT. CDR3 length: 12 residues. The V end lost 0 bases, the J end lost 10 bases, and 9 bases lay between the germline ends. The CDR3 loop reads CASSDSKGGAFF. CDR3 bases: TGTGCCAGCAGTGACTCAAAAGGGGGAGCTTTCTTT.

The V and J genes are TRBV12-5 and TRBJ2-2; no firm D call. The V and J ends lost 3 bases and 0 bases respectively, with 20 bases between them. The CDR3 is 19 amino acids. Germline V gene data show CDR1 as LGHNT and CDR2 as FRNRAP. The CDR3 DNA sequence: TGTGCTAGTGGTTTTCTACCCGAATTGAGCTCCGCGAACACCGGGGAGCTGTTTTTT. It encodes CASGFLPELSSANTGELFF.

The chain joins TRBV14 to TRBJ1-6; no clear D. The germline CDR1 and CDR2 sequences are SGHDN and FVKESK. Trimming took off 0 bases at V and 14 bases at J, with 8 bases between the two ends. The CDR3 runs 12 residues. The DNA of the CDR3 is TGTGCCAGCAGCCAAGAACAATTCACCCTCCACTTT. Its translation is CASSQEQFTLHF.

V and J are TRBV19 and TRBJ2-3; 9 nucleotides agree with TRBD2. Germline V gene sequence: CDR1 LNHDA, CDR2 SQIVND (reference sequence). The CDR3 is 15 residues long. V gave up 5 bases and J gave up 4 bases; unmatched junction bases: 7. This CDR3 reads CASSPLAGSPDTQYF. The CDR3 coding sequence is TGTGCCAGTAGTCCCCTAGCGGGGTCCCCAGATACGCAGTATTTT.

This chain joins TRBV10-3 and TRBJ2-3; 12 nucleotides match TRBD2. Germline V gene data show CDR1 as ENHRY and CDR2 as SYGVKD. V lost 7 bases to trimming and J lost 3 bases; unmatched junction nucleotides: 8. The CDR3 length is 16 residues. The CDR3 loop is CAITNGLAGPTDTQYF. In DNA form, the CDR3 reads TGTGCCATCACCAATGGACTAGCGGGGCCTACAGATACGCAGTATTTT.

This rearrangement joins TRBV4-1 to TRBJ2-1; TRBD2 matches at 9 bases. Trimming removed 1 base from V and 6 bases from J; junction bases left unmatched: 10. CDR3 length equals 17 residues. In germline, CDR1 is MGHRA, CDR2 YSYEKL. CDR3 sequence: CASSQAGGGALGNEQFF. The CDR3 DNA reads TGCGCCAGCAGCCAAGCTGGCGGGGGGGCGTTGGGCAATGAGCAGTTCTTC.

This chain connects TRBV7-2 to TRBJ2-7, with TRBD2 matching 9 bases. V shed 4 bases and J 0 bases; nucleotides not matched to a gene: 7. The CDR3 spans 16 residues. Germline V gives CDR1 SGHTA, CDR2 FQGNSA. The CDR3 DNA follows: TGTGCCAGCAGCTCGAGACGGACTAGCGTCTCCTACGAGCAGTACTTC. Translated: CASSSRRTSVSYEQYF.

V and J are TRBV10-3 and TRBJ2-7, with 11 bases that match TRBD2. Germline lookup yields CDR1 ENHRY and CDR2 SYGVKD. This CDR3 has 14 amino acids. With V trimmed by 4 bases and J by 5 bases, 4 bases remained unmatched. CDR3 sequence (DNA): TGTGCCATCAGTGCGACTAGCGGGGTTAACGAGCAGTACTTC. It encodes CAISATSGVNEQYF.

The chain links TRBV18 to TRBJ1-6; TRBD1 agrees at 9 bases. The CDR3 totals 13 residues. Germline V gene sequence: CDR1 KGHSH, CDR2 LQKENI. V lost 8 bases and J lost 10; bases outside the gene matches: 6. The CDR3: CASIGTGSSPLHF. CDR3 nucleotides: TGTGCCAGCATTGGGACAGGGTCATCACCCCTCCACTTT.

The chain carries TRBV9 and TRBJ1-2, with 8 bases lining up with TRBD1. CDR1 is SGDLS and CDR2 is YYNGEE in the germline V gene. After removal of 0 bases from V and 5 bases from J, the junction contained 18 bases not matched to a gene. The CDR3 has 19 residues. CDR3 nucleotide sequence: TGTGCCAGCAGCGTAGGGGACAGGAAAAAATCCTTCGGGGGGTATGGCTACACCTTC. Protein product: CASSVGDRKKSFGGYGYTF.

This chain connects TRBV5-4 to TRBJ1-2; D gene uncertain. The CDR3 contains 12 residues. The germline V gene has CDR1 SGHNT and CDR2 YYREEE (reference sequence). With 0 bases removed from V and 8 bases from J, the gap between germline ends came to 8 bases. CDR3 residues: CASSLGQVGYTF. CDR3 sequence (DNA): TGTGCCAGCAGCTTGGGTCAGGTGGGCTACACCTTC.

The chain carries TRBV5-1 and TRBJ2-4; 9 bases are shared with TRBD2. V lost 2 bases and J lost 2; bases outside the gene matches: 11. The CDR3 runs 18 residues. CDR1 is SGHRS, CDR2 YFSETQ, per germline. The CDR3 loop is CASSFGLAGMGTKNIQYF. The CDR3 nucleotides are TGCGCCAGCAGCTTTGGGCTAGCGGGGATGGGAACCAAAAACATTCAGTACTTC.

V gene TRBV5-1 combines with J gene TRBJ1-4; no reliable D call. The CDR3 covers 14 residues. The ends were cut back, 1 base at V and 7 bases at J, with 11 bases in the middle. Per the germline V gene, CDR1 is SGHRS and CDR2 is YFSETQ. This CDR3 reads CASSLLNRGEKLFF. DNA of the CDR3: TGCGCCAGCAGCTTGTTAAACCGCGGTGAAAAACTGTTTTTT.

V and J are TRBV13 and TRBJ1-1; tentative D call: TRBD1 (6 bases). Germline values: CDR1 PRHDT, CDR2 FYEKMQ (reference sequence). The CDR3 extends over 15 amino acids. V was trimmed by 2 bases and J by 2 bases, leaving 12 bases between them. The CDR3 DNA reads as TGTGCCAGCAGCTTACCACAGGGCGGAAACACTGAAGCTTTCTTT. Translated: CASSLPQGGNTEAFF.